This T cell receptor beta chain was obtained from a study of blood T cell repertoires in COVID-19. Study overall: Collection of acute and convalescent COVID-19 samples took place in the United States, Italy and Spain. PBMCs, B-cell-depleted T cells, or T cells provided the cDNA or gDNA that made up the material.

As handled by the study authors: Reference gene primers were amplified, and this amplification served to estimate nucleated cell counts. Generated by immunoSEQ multiplex PCR, the TCRdb table keeps only in-frame clones and is missing some. V and J calls and clone size are given by that table; D and trimming were obtained from the DNA. Of over 250,000 clones listed, 85% are singletons. The TCR was taken from a human donor in a cohort sampled during active COVID-19. Sequencing was done on a sample of peripheral blood.

The CDR3 is CASSLNPLLRAAREQYF. In nucleotides, the CDR3 is TGTGCCAGCAGCCTTAATCCTCTTTTAAGAGCGGCCCGCGAGCAGTACTTC. The chain carries TRBV6-2 or TRBV6-3 and TRBJ2-7; D perhaps matches TRBD2 (5 bases). V lost 6 bases, J lost 6 bases, and 27 bases lay in between. Germline V CDR1 and CDR2: MNHEY, SVGEGT. The CDR3 loop spans 17 amino acids.